This is a list of T cell receptor beta chains from one sample in a study of blood T cell repertoires in COVID-19. Profiling relied on immunoSEQ multiplex PCR, and the TCRdb table lists in-frame clones only, not all of them. The data hold approximately 72,000 clones, with around 86% observed a single time. Source material: peripheral blood. The receptor set was obtained from a woman aged 60 to 75 with acute or convalescent COVID-19. Each CDR3 is given with its conserved first and last residue. Fields, in order: clone size, V gene, J gene, D gene, CDR3 DNA, CDR3 protein. D genes are given only for firm matches. Not all rows give a size; the values are once, few, many and, for expanded clones, a class.

once	TRBV6-5	TRBJ2-1	TRBD2	TGTGCCAGCAAGACAATGGGACTAGTCCCCAATGAGCAGTTCTTC	CASKTMGLVPNEQFF
NA	TRBV20-1	TRBJ2-7	TRBD1	TGCAGTGCTACAGGGGGCTACGAGCAGTACTTC	CSATGGYEQYF
NA	TRBV24-1	TRBJ1-1	TRBD1	TGTGCCACCAGTGATTTGCAATCCCGGGACAGGGGGCCGTATGGAGAGAACACTGAAGCTTTCTTT	CATSDLQSRDRGPYGENTEAFF
NA	TRBV15	TRBJ2-2	TRBD2	TGTGCCACCAGCACCGGGACTAGCGGGGGTGTTTACAGGCTGTTTTTT	CATSTGTSGGVYRLFF
NA	TRBV6-2/TRBV6-3	TRBJ1-2	NA	TGTGCCAGCAGTTCTTACAGGGATAATAACTATGGCTACACCTTC	CASSSYRDNNYGYTF
NA	TRBV2	TRBJ2-1	NA	TGTGCCAGCGTGCGGAGGACTAACGACTACAATGAGCAGTTCTTC	CASVRRTNDYNEQFF
NA	TRBV2	TRBJ1-5	NA	TGTGCCAGCAGTGAATCGGTGAATCAGCCCCAGCATTTT	CASSESVNQPQHF
NA	TRBV3-1/TRBV3-2	TRBJ2-6	TRBD1	TGTGCCAGCAGCAAGACAGGGGTAAGGTCCTCTGGGGCCAACGTCCTGACTTTC	CASSKTGVRSSGANVLTF
NA	TRBV19	TRBJ1-6	TRBD1	TGTGCCAGTAGTATAGGCACAGGGGGTGTCTGGAATTCACCCCTCCACTTT	CASSIGTGGVWNSPLHF
NA	TRBV11-2	TRBJ2-7	NA	TGTGCCAGCACCTTCGCCGGGACTCCGAGCTCCTACGAGCAGTACTTC	CASTFAGTPSSYEQYF
NA	TRBV14	TRBJ2-2	NA	TGTGCCAGCAGCCACTTCCGGGGCCTCAGGGGCGGGGAGCTGTTTTTT	CASSHFRGLRGGELFF
NA	TRBV5-1	TRBJ2-3	TRBD2	TGCGCCAGCAGCTTGGATGTAGCGGGTGAAGATACGCAGTATTTT	CASSLDVAGEDTQYF
once	TRBV6-1	TRBJ1-6	NA	TGTGCCAGCAGTGAAGCAACAGGGCTTTGGTCACCCCTCCACTTT	CASSEATGLWSPLHF
NA	TRBV19	TRBJ2-6	NA	TGTGCCAGTAGTATAGCTCGGGGTAACTCTGGGGCCAACGTCCTGACTTTC	CASSIARGNSGANVLTF
NA	TRBV29-1	TRBJ1-2	NA	TGCAGCGTTGAAGACACAGTGGGGCTCTATGGCTACACCTTC	CSVEDTVGLYGYTF
once	TRBV4-1	TRBJ1-1	NA	TGCGCCAGCAGCCAAGTACCCTTGGACAGCTTGAACACTGAAGCTTTCTTT	CASSQVPLDSLNTEAFF
NA	TRBV4-1	TRBJ2-1	NA	TGCGCCAGCAGCCAAGAGCGGTTCCAGGGCTACAATGAGCAGTTCTTC	CASSQERFQGYNEQFF
NA	TRBV3-1/TRBV3-2	TRBJ1-2	NA	TGTGCCAGCAGCCTTGGGCCCGGGGTCACCTTC	CASSLGPGVTF
few	TRBV5-4	TRBJ2-7	NA	TGTGCCAGCAGCTTGACGGGGGTCCCTTCCGAGCAGTACTTC	CASSLTGVPSEQYF
NA	TRBV19	TRBJ2-7	TRBD1	TGTGCCAGTAGTATAGCCTCCGGGACAGGGGGTTACTACGAGCAGTACTTC	CASSIASGTGGYYEQYF
NA	TRBV28	TRBJ2-7	TRBD1	TGTGCCAGCAGTGCTCCCGGGACAGGTTCCTACGAGCAGTACTTC	CASSAPGTGSYEQYF
NA	TRBV7-3	TRBJ2-3	TRBD2	TGTGCCAGCAGCCTAGCAGGACTAGCGGGGGGAAATACGCAGTATTTT	CASSLAGLAGGNTQYF
NA	TRBV4-1	TRBJ2-1	NA	TGCGCCAGCAGCCAATCCGCAGGGGTCAATGAGCAGTTCTTC	CASSQSAGVNEQFF
NA	TRBV6-1	TRBJ1-1	NA	TGTGCCAGCAGTGATCAAGGGGAGAACACTGAAGCTTTCTTT	CASSDQGENTEAFF
once	TRBV11-2	TRBJ1-2	NA	TGTGCCAGCAGCTTTTGGCTCACAGGGATCGATGGCTACACCTTC	CASSFWLTGIDGYTF
NA	TRBV7-2	TRBJ2-1	TRBD2	TGTGCCAGCAGCTTACTAGCGGGGGTTATCGATGAGCAGTTCTTC	CASSLLAGVIDEQFF
NA	TRBV5-1	TRBJ2-5	TRBD2	TGCGCCAGCAGCTTGGACCCGGGGGGGCAAGAGACCCAGTACTTC	CASSLDPGGQETQYF
once	TRBV10-2	TRBJ2-7	TRBD1	TGCGCCAGCAGTGAGTCGCCGGGACAGGGGTCCTACGAGCAGTACTTC	CASSESPGQGSYEQYF
NA	TRBV11-3	TRBJ2-4	TRBD1	TGTGCCAGCAGCGCCCGAGGGGGCGCCGGGGACATTCAGTACTTC	CASSARGGAGDIQYF
NA	TRBV7-6	TRBJ2-1	TRBD2	TGTGCCAGCAGCCTTAGGCCCGGGACGGACCTAGCGGGGGTTGTTAGTGAGCAGTTCTTC	CASSLRPGTDLAGVVSEQFF
NA	TRBV28	TRBJ1-5	NA	TGTGCCAGCAGTTTGGCAGGCAGGGAAGAGCAGCCCCAGCATTTT	CASSLAGREEQPQHF
NA	TRBV23-1	TRBJ2-7	TRBD1	TGCGCCAGCAGTCAATGGACAGGAGACGAGCAGTACTTC	CASSQWTGDEQYF
NA	TRBV5-6	TRBJ2-2	TRBD1	TGTGCCAGCAGCCCACAGGGGTTCACCGGGGAGCTGTTTTTT	CASSPQGFTGELFF
NA	TRBV14	TRBJ2-3	NA	TGTGCCAGCAGCCAGTCCCGGCCAGGTACGCAGTATTTT	CASSQSRPGTQYF
NA	TRBV3-1/TRBV3-2	TRBJ2-7	NA	TGTGCCAGCAGCCTGGGAGCGGACTACGAGCAGTACTTC	CASSLGADYEQYF
once	TRBV11-1	TRBJ2-2	NA	TGTGCCAGCAGCTTAGAGACGGGGGCGAACACCGGGGAGCTGTTTTTT	CASSLETGANTGELFF
NA	TRBV7-9	TRBJ2-6	NA	TGTGCCAGCAGCTCGTATACAGGGTTTCTACCTGGGGCCAACGTCCTGACTTTC	CASSSYTGFLPGANVLTF
NA	TRBV4-2	TRBJ1-6	NA	TGTGCCAGCAGCCAAGTATCCGGGACTCTTAATTCACCCCTCCACTTT	CASSQVSGTLNSPLHF
NA	TRBV5-1	TRBJ1-3	NA	TGCGCCAGCAGCTTCGGCGGGCCTGGAAACACCATATATTTT	CASSFGGPGNTIYF
NA	TRBV5-6	TRBJ2-2	TRBD2	TGTGCCAGCAGTCATCTAGCGGGGCCCCCGAACACCGGGGAGCTGTTTTTT	CASSHLAGPPNTGELFF